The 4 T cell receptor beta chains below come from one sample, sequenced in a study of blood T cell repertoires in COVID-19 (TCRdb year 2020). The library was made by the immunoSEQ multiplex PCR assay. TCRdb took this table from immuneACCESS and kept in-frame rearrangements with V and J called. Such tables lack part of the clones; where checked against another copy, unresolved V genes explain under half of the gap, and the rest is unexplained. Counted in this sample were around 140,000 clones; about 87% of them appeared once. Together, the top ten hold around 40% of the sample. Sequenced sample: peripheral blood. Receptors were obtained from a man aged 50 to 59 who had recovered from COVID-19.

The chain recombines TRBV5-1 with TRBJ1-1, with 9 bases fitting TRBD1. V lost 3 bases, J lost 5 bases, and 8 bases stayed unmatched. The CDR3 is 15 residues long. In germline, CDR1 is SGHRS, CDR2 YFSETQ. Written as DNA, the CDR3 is TGCGCCAGCAGCTCGCCGGGACAGGGTTTAACTGAAGCTTTCTTT. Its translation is CASSSPGQGLTEAFF.

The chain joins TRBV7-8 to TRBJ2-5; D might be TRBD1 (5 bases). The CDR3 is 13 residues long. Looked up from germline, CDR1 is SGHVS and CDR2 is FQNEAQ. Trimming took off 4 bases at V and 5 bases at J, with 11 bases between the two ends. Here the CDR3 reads CASSSRVTETQYF. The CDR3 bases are TGTGCCAGCAGCTCCAGGGTTACTGAGACCCAGTACTTC.

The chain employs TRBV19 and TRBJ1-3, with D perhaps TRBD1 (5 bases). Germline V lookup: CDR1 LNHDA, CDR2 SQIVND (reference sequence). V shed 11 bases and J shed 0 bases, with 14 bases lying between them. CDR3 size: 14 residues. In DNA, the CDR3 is TGTGCCGGGCCCCAGGGAAGCTCTGGAAACACCATATATTTT. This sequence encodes CAGPQGSSGNTIYF.

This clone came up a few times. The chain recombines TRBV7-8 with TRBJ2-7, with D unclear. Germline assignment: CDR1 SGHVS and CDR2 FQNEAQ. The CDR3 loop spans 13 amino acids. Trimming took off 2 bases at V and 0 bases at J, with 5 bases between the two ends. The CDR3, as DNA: TGTGCCAGCAGCTTACTCCCCTCCTACGAGCAGTACTTC. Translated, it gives CASSLLPSYEQYF.